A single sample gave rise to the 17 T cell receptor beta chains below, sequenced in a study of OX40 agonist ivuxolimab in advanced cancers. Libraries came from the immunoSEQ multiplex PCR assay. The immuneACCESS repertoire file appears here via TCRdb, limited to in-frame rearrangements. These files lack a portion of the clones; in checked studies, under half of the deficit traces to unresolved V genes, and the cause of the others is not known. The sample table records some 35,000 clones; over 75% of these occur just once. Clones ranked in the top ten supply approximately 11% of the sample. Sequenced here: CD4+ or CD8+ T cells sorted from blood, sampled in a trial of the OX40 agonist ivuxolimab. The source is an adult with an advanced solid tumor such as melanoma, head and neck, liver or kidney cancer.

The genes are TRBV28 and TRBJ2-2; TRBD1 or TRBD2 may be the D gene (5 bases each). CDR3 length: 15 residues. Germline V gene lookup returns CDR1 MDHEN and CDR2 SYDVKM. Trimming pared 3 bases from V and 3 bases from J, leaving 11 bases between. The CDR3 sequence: CASSFGTRDTGELFF. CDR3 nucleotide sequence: TGTGCCAGCAGTTTCGGGACCCGAGACACCGGGGAGCTGTTTTTT. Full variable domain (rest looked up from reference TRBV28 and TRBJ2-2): DVKVTQSSRYLVKRTGEKVFLECVQDMDHENMFWYRQDPGLGLRLIYFSYDVKMKEKGDIPEGYSVSREKKERFSLILESASTNQTSMYLCASSFGTRDTGELFFGEGSRLTVL.

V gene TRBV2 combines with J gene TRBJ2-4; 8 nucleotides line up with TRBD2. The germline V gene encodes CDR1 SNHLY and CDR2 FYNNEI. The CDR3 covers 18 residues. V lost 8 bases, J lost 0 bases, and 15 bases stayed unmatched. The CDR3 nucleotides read TGTGCCAGCCGCGCAAGGAGAAGCGGGGGACTAGCCAAAAACATTCAGTACTTC. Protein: CASRARRSGGLAKNIQYF.

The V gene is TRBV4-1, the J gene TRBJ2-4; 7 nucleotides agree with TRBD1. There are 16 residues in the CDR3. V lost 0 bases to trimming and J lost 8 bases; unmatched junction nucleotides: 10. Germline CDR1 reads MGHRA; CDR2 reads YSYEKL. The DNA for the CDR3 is TGCGCCAGCAGCCAAGATTGGGGACAGCAAAGGGACATTCAGTACTTC. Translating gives CASSQDWGQQRDIQYF.

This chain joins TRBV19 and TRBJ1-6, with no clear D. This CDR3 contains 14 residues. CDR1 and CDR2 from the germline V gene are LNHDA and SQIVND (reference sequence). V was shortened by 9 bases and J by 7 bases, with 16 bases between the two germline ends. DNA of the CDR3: TGTGCCAGCCGCGACCCGGTGGGGAATTCACCCCTCCACTTT. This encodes CASRDPVGNSPLHF.

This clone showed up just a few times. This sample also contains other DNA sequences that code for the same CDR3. DNA for the CDR3: TGTGCCAGCAGTTTATGGCACAGGGATGGCAATCAGCCCCAGCATTTT. Its protein product is CASSLWHRDGNQPQHF. The rearrangement joins TRBV28 to TRBJ1-5, with D possibly being TRBD1 (6 bases). Germline V gene data show CDR1 as MDHEN and CDR2 as SYDVKM. V was clipped by 0 bases and J by 2 bases, with 11 bases between them. This CDR3 contains 16 residues. The full variable domain, with the rest looked up from reference TRBV28 and TRBJ1-5, is DVKVTQSSRYLVKRTGEKVFLECVQDMDHENMFWYRQDPGLGLRLIYFSYDVKMKEKGDIPEGYSVSREKKERFSLILESASTNQTSMYLCASSLWHRDGNQPQHFGDGTRLSIL.

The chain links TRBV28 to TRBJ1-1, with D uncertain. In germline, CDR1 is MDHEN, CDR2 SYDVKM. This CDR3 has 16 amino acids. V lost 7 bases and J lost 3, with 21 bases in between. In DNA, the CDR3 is TGTGCCAGCACCCCGATCCCCGGGCAGTCATACACTGAAGCTTTCTTT. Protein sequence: CASTPIPGQSYTEAFF.

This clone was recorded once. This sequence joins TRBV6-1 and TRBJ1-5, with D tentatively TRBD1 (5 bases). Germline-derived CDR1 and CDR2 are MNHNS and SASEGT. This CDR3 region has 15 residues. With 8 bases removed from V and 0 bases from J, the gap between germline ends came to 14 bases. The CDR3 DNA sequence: TGTGCCAGCTCCGGACGGGGCGGTAGCAATCAGCCCCAGCATTTT. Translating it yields CASSGRGGSNQPQHF.

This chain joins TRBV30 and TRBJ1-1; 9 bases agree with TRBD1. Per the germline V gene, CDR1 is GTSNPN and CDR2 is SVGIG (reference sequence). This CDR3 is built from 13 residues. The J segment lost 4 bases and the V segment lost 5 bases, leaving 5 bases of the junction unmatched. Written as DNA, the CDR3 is TGTGCCTGGCGAGACAGGGGGACCACTGAAGCTTTCTTT. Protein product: CAWRDRGTTEAFF.

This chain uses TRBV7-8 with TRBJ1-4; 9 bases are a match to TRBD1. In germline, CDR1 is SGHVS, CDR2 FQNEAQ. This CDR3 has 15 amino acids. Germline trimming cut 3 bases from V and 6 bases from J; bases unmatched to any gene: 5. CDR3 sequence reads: CASSFVGQGYEKLFF. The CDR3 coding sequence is TGTGCCAGCAGCTTTGTCGGACAGGGGTATGAAAAACTGTTTTTT.

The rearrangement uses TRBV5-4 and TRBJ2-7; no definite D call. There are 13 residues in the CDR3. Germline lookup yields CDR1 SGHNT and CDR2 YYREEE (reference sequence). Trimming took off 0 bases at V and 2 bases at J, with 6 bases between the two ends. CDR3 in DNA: TGTGCCAGCAGCTTGGGGAGAACCTACGAGCAGTACTTC. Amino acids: CASSLGRTYEQYF.

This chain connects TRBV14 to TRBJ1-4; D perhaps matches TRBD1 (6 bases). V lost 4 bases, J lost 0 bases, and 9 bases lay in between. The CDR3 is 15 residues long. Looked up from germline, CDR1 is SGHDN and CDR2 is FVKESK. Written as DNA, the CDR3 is TGTGCCAGCAGCCGGACAGTACCAACTAATGAAAAACTGTTTTTT. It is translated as CASSRTVPTNEKLFF.

The CDR3 loop reads CASRAGANTEAFF. In nucleotides, the CDR3 is TGTGCCAGCAGGGCCGGGGCGAACACTGAAGCTTTCTTT. The chain couples TRBV2 to TRBJ1-1, with D possibly matching TRBD1 (5 bases). Germline values: CDR1 SNHLY, CDR2 FYNNEI. CDR3 size: 13 residues. Trimming stripped 6 bases from V and 1 base from J, with 9 bases between.

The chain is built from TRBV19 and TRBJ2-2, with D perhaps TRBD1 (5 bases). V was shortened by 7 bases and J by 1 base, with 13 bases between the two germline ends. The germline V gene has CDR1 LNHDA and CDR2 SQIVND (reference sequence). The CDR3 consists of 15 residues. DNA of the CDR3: TGTGCCAGTACCAGAATCGGACAGAACACCGGGGAGCTGTTTTTT. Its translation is CASTRIGQNTGELFF.

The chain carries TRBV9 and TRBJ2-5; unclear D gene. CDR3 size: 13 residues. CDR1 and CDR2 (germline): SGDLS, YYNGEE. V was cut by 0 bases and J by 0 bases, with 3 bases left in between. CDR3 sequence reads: CASSVGHQETQYF. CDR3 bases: TGTGCCAGCAGCGTAGGACACCAAGAGACCCAGTACTTC.

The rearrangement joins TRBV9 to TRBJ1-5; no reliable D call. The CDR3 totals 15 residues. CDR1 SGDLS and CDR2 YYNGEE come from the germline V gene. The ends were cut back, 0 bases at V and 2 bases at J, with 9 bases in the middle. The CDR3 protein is CASSVGGGGNQPQHF. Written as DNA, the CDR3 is TGTGCCAGCAGCGTAGGTGGAGGTGGCAATCAGCCCCAGCATTTT.

CDR3 bases: TGTGCCAGCAGCCGATCTTCCGGGAGGCCCTGGGGACAGTACTTC. As protein: CASSRSSGRPWGQYF. This chain uses TRBV7-9 with TRBJ2-7, with TRBD2 identical over 7 bases. Germline V lookup: CDR1 SEHNR, CDR2 FQNEAQ (reference sequence). This CDR3 is 15 amino acids long. The V segment lost 5 bases and the J segment 10 bases; nucleotides outside the gene matches: 17.

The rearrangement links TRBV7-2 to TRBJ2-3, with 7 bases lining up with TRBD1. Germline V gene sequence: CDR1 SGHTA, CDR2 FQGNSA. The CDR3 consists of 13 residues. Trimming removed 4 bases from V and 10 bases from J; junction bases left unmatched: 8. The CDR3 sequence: CASSSIGQAAQYF. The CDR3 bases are TGTGCCAGCAGCTCCATCGGACAGGCGGCGCAGTATTTT.